This T cell receptor (beta chain) comes out of a study of blood T cells in healthy people across ages. Then a second PCR, running roughly 7 to 11 cycles, was carried out with a sample-barcoded 5' primer and a J-beta primer mix. Using its own MiXCR run on the 5' RACE reads, TCRdb lists one record per CDR3 protein. The data show some 1.6 million distinct CDR3 sequences, with about 35% seen just once and over 9% held by the top ten. This clonotype came up many times. The V gene end was trimmed by 5 bases and the J gene end by 2 bases; junction bases not matched to a gene: 8. The germline V gene encodes CDR1 MNHEY and CDR2 SVGEGT. This CDR3 spans 16 amino acids.

The sequenced sample consisted of blood. The rearrangement uses TRBV6-2 or TRBV6-3 and TRBJ2-5, with TRBD2 identical over 10 bases. The TCR comes from a woman aged 30 to 39 in good health. CDR3 nucleotides: TGTGCCAGCAGTCTCCCCCCTAGCGGGGGACAAGAGACCCAGTACTTC. This codes for CASSLPPSGGQETQYF.